This T cell receptor beta chain came from a study of CD8 T cells in Susac syndrome. Reverse transcription of 0.5 to 1 ug RNA was performed with random hexamers. The TCR beta CDR3 was amplified by immunoSEQ multiplex PCR across 54 Vbeta, 13 Jbeta. TCRdb itself ran the immunoSEQ multiplex PCR reads through MiXCR, one entry per CDR3 protein. The profile shows 150,000 to 200,000 distinct CDR3 sequences, approximately 96% of them singletons. Trimming stripped 3 bases from V and 0 bases from J, with 11 bases between. CDR1 is DFQATT, CDR2 SNEGSKA, per germline (reference sequence). CDR3 length: 15 residues. The TEMRA cells underwent FACS enrichment, while the CD8+ and CD4+ T cells underwent negative isolation.

The source material was CD4+ T cells from PBMCs. The source is a human donor with multiple sclerosis. The chain carries TRBV20-1 and TRBJ2-2; tentatively, D is TRBD1 (6 bases). In DNA, the CDR3 is TGCAGTGCTAGCATCCAGGGGCCGAACACCGGGGAGCTGTTTTTT. As protein: CSASIQGPNTGELFF.